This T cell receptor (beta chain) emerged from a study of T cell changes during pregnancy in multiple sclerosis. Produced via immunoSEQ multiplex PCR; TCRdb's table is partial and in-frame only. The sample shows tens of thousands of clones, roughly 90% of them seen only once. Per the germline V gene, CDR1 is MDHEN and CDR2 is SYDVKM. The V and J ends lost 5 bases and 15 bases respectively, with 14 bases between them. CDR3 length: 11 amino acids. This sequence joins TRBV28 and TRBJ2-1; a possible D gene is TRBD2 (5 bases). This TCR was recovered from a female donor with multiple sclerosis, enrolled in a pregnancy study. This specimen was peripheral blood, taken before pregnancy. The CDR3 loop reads CASSPGLLRFF. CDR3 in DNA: TGTGCCAGCAGTCCTGGACTCCTTCGGTTCTTC.